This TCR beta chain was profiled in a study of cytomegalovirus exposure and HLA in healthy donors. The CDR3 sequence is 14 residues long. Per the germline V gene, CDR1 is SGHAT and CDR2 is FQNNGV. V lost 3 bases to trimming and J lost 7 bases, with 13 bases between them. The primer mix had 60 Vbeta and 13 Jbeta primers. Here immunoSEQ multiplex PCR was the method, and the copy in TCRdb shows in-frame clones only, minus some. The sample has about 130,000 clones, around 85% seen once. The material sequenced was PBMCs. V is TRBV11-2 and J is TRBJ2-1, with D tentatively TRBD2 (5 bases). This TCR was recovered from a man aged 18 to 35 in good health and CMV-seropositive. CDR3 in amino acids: CASSFQSPGNEQFF. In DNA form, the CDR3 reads TGTGCCAGCAGCTTTCAGTCCCCGGGAAATGAGCAGTTCTTC. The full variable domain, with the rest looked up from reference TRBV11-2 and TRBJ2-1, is EAGVAQSPRYKIIEKRQSVAFWCNPISGHATLYWYQQILGQGPKLLIQFQNNGVVDDSQLPKDRFSAERLKGVDSTLKIQPAKLEDSAVYLCASSFQSPGNEQFFGPGTRLTVL.